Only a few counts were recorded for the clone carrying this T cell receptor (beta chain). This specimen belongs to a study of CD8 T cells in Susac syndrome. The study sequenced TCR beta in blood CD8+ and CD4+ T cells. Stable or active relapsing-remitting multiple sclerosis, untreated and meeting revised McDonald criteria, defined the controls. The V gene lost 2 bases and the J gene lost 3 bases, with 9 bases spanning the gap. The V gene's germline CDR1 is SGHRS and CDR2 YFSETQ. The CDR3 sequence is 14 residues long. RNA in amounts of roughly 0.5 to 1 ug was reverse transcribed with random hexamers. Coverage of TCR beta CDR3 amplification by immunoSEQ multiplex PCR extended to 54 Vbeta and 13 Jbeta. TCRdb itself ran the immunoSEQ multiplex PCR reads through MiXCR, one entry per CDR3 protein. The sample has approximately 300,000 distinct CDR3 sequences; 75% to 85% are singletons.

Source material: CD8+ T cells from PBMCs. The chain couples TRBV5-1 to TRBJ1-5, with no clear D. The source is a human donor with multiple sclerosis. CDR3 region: CASSFGGLNQPQHF. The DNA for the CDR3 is TGCGCCAGCAGCTTTGGAGGGCTCAATCAGCCCCAGCATTTT.